Presented here are 27 T cell receptor beta chains from one specimen sequenced in a study of monozygotic twins with inflammatory bowel disease. TCRdb derives one entry per CDR3 protein from the 5' RACE reads, leaving out DNA. The data include 400,000 to 500,000 distinct CDR3 sequences; the top ten clones carry 2% to 3%. The sequenced sample was blood. These receptors came from a human donor with ulcerative colitis or Crohn's disease, or a healthy co-twin of an affected twin (not recorded which).

V gene TRBV5-1 combines with J gene TRBJ1-1; TCRdb's D call of TRBD1 is untestable without DNA. The germline V gene encodes CDR1 SGHRS and CDR2 YFSETQ. The CDR3 has 16 residues. The CDR3 sequence is CASSLGRQGVNTEAFF. The complete variable domain, with remaining parts taken from reference TRBV5-1 and TRBJ1-1, reads KAGVTQTPRYLIKTRGQQVTLSCSPISGHRSVSWYQQTPGQGLQFLFEYFSETQRNKGNFPGRFSGRQFSNSRSEMNVSTLELGDSALYLCASSLGRQGVNTEAFFGQGTRLTVV.

The V and J genes are TRBV6-5 and TRBJ2-7; TCRdb selects TRBD2, and the lack of DNA leaves this call unchecked. CDR3 length equals 14 residues. CDR1 is MNHEY and CDR2 is SVGAGI in the germline V gene. CDR3 sequence: CASSLGMASYEQYF.

The gene calls are TRBV28 and TRBJ1-1; no DNA is available, so the TRBD1 call from TCRdb remains unchecked. Per germline, CDR1 MDHEN and CDR2 SYDVKM. The CDR3 contains 13 residues. The CDR3 sequence: CASSLWRTGGAFF.

The rearrangement links TRBV7-9 to TRBJ1-6; with no DNA, the TCRdb D assignment of TRBD1 cannot be verified. The germline gives CDR1 SEHNR, CDR2 FQNEAQ (reference sequence). The CDR3 sequence is 15 residues long. CDR3 region: CASSLREGANSPLHF.

The J gene is TRBJ1-5, the V gene TRBV5-1. The CDR3 consists of 16 residues. Germline V gene lookup returns CDR1 SGHRS and CDR2 YFSETQ. The CDR3 reads CASSFGPGNSNQPQHF. The full variable domain, with the rest looked up from reference TRBV5-1 and TRBJ1-5, is KAGVTQTPRYLIKTRGQQVTLSCSPISGHRSVSWYQQTPGQGLQFLFEYFSETQRNKGNFPGRFSGRQFSNSRSEMNVSTLELGDSALYLCASSFGPGNSNQPQHFGDGTRLSIL.

The rearrangement uses TRBV29-1 and TRBJ2-3; the TCRdb D gene call, TRBD1, has no DNA to confirm it. This CDR3 has 14 residues. From germline, CDR1 is SQVTM and CDR2 ANQGSEA. The CDR3 loop reads CSAGGQGRTDTQYF.

V gene TRBV5-1 combines with J gene TRBJ2-7; lacking DNA, the TRBD2 call made by TCRdb goes unchecked. The germline V gene has CDR1 SGHRS and CDR2 YFSETQ. This CDR3 comprises 16 residues. This CDR3 is CASSLDGTSGRYEQYF.

The chain employs TRBV5-4 and TRBJ2-3; TCRdb names TRBD1, which stays unverified in the absence of DNA. From germline, CDR1 is SGHNT and CDR2 YYREEE (reference sequence). CDR3 length equals 17 residues. The CDR3 sequence: CASSLASAGDRTDTQYF.

This chain links TRBV20-1 with TRBJ2-7; no DNA is available, so the TRBD2 call from TCRdb remains unchecked. Germline lookup yields CDR1 DFQATT and CDR2 SNEGSKA (reference sequence). CDR3 length equals 12 residues. CDR3 amino acids: CSAPSGSYEQYF.

The chain recombines TRBV5-5 with TRBJ2-1; TCRdb reports TRBD1, a call that lacks DNA to check it against. CDR1 is SGHKS, CDR2 YYEKEE, per germline (reference sequence). CDR3 size: 16 residues. The CDR3 is CASSALGGQAYNEQFF.

The chain is built from TRBV14 and TRBJ2-5; with no DNA, the TCRdb D assignment of TRBD1 cannot be verified. The CDR3 length is 14 residues. CDR1 and CDR2 from the germline V gene are SGHDN and FVKESK. The CDR3: CASSPIWGVETQYF. Full variable domain (rest looked up from reference TRBV14 and TRBJ2-5): EAGVTQFPSHSVIEKGQTVTLRCDPISGHDNLYWYRRVMGKEIKFLLHFVKESKQDESGMPNNRFLAERTGGTYSTLKVQPAELEDSGVYFCASSPIWGVETQYFGPGTRLLVL.

The genes are TRBV6-4 and TRBJ2-1; the D call from TCRdb, TRBD2, cannot be confirmed without DNA. Germline V gene sequence: CDR1 MRHNA, CDR2 SNTAGT. This CDR3 spans 19 amino acids. CDR3 loop: CASKKGLAGGTGSYNEQFF.

This chain joins TRBV7-2 and TRBJ1-1. The length of the CDR3 is 13 residues. The germline CDR1 and CDR2 sequences are SGHTA and FQGNSA. This CDR3 is CASARELYTEAFF.

The chain employs TRBV15 and TRBJ2-7; as DNA is missing, the TRBD1 call by TCRdb cannot be tested. The CDR3 runs 17 residues. CDR1 is LNHNV and CDR2 is YYDKDF in the germline V gene (reference sequence). The CDR3 region is CATSTTNRRDRSYEQYF.

The chain recombines TRBV7-2 with TRBJ2-3; checking the TCRdb D call of TRBD2 is not possible without DNA. The CDR3 spans 14 residues. CDR1 and CDR2 from the germline V gene are SGHTA and FQGNSA. This CDR3 is CASSLDYFTDTQYF.

The chain employs TRBV5-4 and TRBJ2-1; TCRdb outputs TRBD1, but without DNA this stays unchecked. Germline V gives CDR1 SGHNT, CDR2 YYREEE (reference sequence). The CDR3 has 16 amino acids. The CDR3: CASSLPPMGVVNEQFF.

The chain carries TRBV20-1 and TRBJ1-6; with no DNA, the TCRdb D assignment of TRBD1 cannot be verified. The germline V gene encodes CDR1 DFQATT and CDR2 SNEGSKA (reference sequence). The CDR3 has 14 residues. CDR3 in amino acids: CSARQGAGNSPLHF.

This chain connects TRBV18 to TRBJ2-7; the D gene TCRdb calls, TRBD1, cannot be checked with no DNA. This CDR3 spans 16 amino acids. Germline V gene data show CDR1 as KGHSH and CDR2 as LQKENI. CDR3 protein: CASSPFQGTGTYEQYF.

This CDR3 reads CASSLPPGQGANGELFF. This chain connects TRBV7-9 to TRBJ2-2; the TCRdb D gene call, TRBD1, has no DNA to confirm it. The CDR3 consists of 17 residues. Looked up from germline, CDR1 is SEHNR and CDR2 is FQNEAQ (reference sequence).

The chain carries TRBV6-1 and TRBJ2-7; TCRdb selects TRBD1, and the lack of DNA leaves this call unchecked. The CDR3 extends over 15 amino acids. The germline V gene has CDR1 MNHNS and CDR2 SASEGT. The CDR3 here is CASSEWDRTSYEQYF.

The chain uses TRBV20-1 and TRBJ2-1; without DNA, the TCRdb call of TRBD1 cannot be checked. This CDR3 is 14 amino acids long. The germline V gene encodes CDR1 DFQATT and CDR2 SNEGSKA (reference sequence). The CDR3 loop reads CSATPGGPYNEQFF.

This chain connects TRBV7-2 to TRBJ2-7; as DNA is missing, the TRBD2 call by TCRdb cannot be tested. Germline V gene data show CDR1 as SGHTA and CDR2 as FQGNSA. The CDR3 spans 15 residues. The CDR3 protein is CASSLQAGISYEQYF.

The genes are TRBV10-3 and TRBJ2-1; TCRdb proposes TRBD1, but this gene call is untestable without DNA. Germline lookup yields CDR1 ENHRY and CDR2 SYGVKD. The CDR3 is 14 amino acids. CDR3 protein: CAISEGTLNNEQFF.

The chain employs TRBV20-1 and TRBJ1-2. This CDR3 is 14 amino acids long. The V gene's germline CDR1 is DFQATT and CDR2 SNEGSKA (reference sequence). The CDR3 region is CSASGLDVNYGYTF.

V is TRBV20-1 and J is TRBJ2-1; with no DNA, the TCRdb D assignment of TRBD1 cannot be verified. Germline CDR1 reads DFQATT; CDR2 reads SNEGSKA (reference sequence). The CDR3 is 14 residues long. CDR3 residues: CSAKPLVWGDEQFF.

V usage is TRBV5-1 and J usage is TRBJ2-1; TCRdb indicates TRBD2, and absent DNA this call remains unverified. The CDR3 contains 15 residues. CDR1 and CDR2 from the germline V gene are SGHRS and YFSETQ. This chain's CDR3 is CASSEGFRRDNEQFF.

The chain joins TRBV7-9 to TRBJ2-7; TCRdb's D call, TRBD1, is unchecked because there is no DNA. The CDR3 contains 14 residues. CDR1 SEHNR and CDR2 FQNEAQ come from the germline V gene (reference sequence). CDR3 sequence: CASSFPGQNYEQYF.